This TCR beta chain was sequenced during a study of cytomegalovirus exposure and HLA in healthy donors. The CDR3 sequence is 14 residues long. V lost 1 base, J lost 3 bases, and 10 bases lay in between. CDR1 SGHAT and CDR2 FQNNGV come from the germline V gene. Healthy bone marrow donors supplied every sample. Primers: 60 Vbeta forward and 13 Jbeta reverse. This table comes from immunoSEQ multiplex PCR, and its TCRdb copy is limited to in-frame clones, with some not included. The data hold almost 200,000 clones, with around three quarters observed a single time. This clone was observed a few times. What was sequenced was PBMCs. This TCR derives from a man aged 25-45 years in good health and CMV-seronegative. The V gene is TRBV11-2, the J gene TRBJ2-7; no clear D gene. In DNA, the CDR3 is TGTGCCAGCAGCTTAGGGGCGCAATTCTACGAGCAGTACTTC. Protein product: CASSLGAQFYEQYF.